These 4 T cell receptor beta chains were sequenced from one sample in a study of cytomegalovirus exposure and HLA in healthy donors. The PCR employed 60 Vbeta primers together with 13 Jbeta primers. Only in-frame clones appear in the TCRdb table, and some are missing; sequencing was by immunoSEQ multiplex PCR. This table holds around 250,000 clones, about 80% found once. Sequencing used PBMCs. Receptors originate from an older woman in good health and CMV-seropositive.

This chain joins TRBV5-3 and TRBJ1-3; TRBD1 is a possible D gene (6 bases). TRBV5-3 is an open reading frame, and its role is uncertain. This CDR3 spans 18 amino acids. The V end lost 10 bases, the J end lost 0 bases, and 26 bases lay between the germline ends. CDR3: CAEKGGRDFLRSGNTIYF. CDR3 in DNA: TGTGCCGAGAAAGGGGGACGGGATTTCCTCCGCTCTGGAAACACCATATATTTT.

The chain has TRBV6-1 and TRBJ2-5; the match to TRBD2 covers 7 bases. The DNA end favors TRBJ2-7, so the J call may be wrong. CDR1 is MNHNS and CDR2 is SASEGT in the germline V gene. The CDR3 covers 14 residues. The CDR3, as DNA: TGTGCCAGCGGCGGCCTAGCGGATTCCTACGAGCAGTACTTC. Its translation is CASGGLADSYEQYF.

As regards this clone: Different DNA sequences within this sample yield the same CDR3. The chain carries TRBV6-6 and TRBJ1-5; D possibly corresponds to TRBD1 (5 bases). Germline loops: CDR1 MNHNY, CDR2 SVGAGI (reference sequence). Deletions cut 0 bases from V and 6 bases from J, with 9 bases between. This CDR3 is 14 amino acids long. CDR3 region: CASSYSGGGQPQHF. The CDR3 DNA is TGTGCCAGCAGTTACTCGGGGGGGGGTCAGCCCCAGCATTTT.

The V gene is TRBV7-9, the J gene TRBJ1-2; D remains ambiguous. Germline CDR1 is SEHNR and CDR2 is FQNEAQ (reference sequence). The CDR3 runs to 12 residues. The ends were cut back, 8 bases at V and 9 bases at J, with 16 bases in the middle. The CDR3 DNA reads as TGTGCCAGCGCGTTTTGGGCTACGCGCTACACCTTC. Its protein is CASAFWATRYTF.